This passage covers 10 T cell receptor beta chains from one sample sequenced in a study of post-analysis software for immune sequencing data (dated by TCRdb to the mid-2010s). The research as a whole found: Four or five TRBV segments, including TRBV5-6, TRBV5-1 and TRBV20-1, were significantly more frequent in patients than controls.

Their cognate antigens are unknown. Libraries were made using PCR. Sequencing relied on an Illumina HiSeq 2500. To reduce PCR and sequencing biases, unique molecular identifiers were incorporated into the TCR beta cDNA libraries. In TCRdb, the public reads were trimmed at Q25 with fastp and aligned with MiXCR, with productive beta chains retained. Rows with a matching CDR3 protein are joined into one entry that keeps the most common DNA and genes. For this sample there are hundreds of thousands of distinct CDR3 sequences; roughly 30% appear just once. 0.56% of the sample comes from the top ten. Sample: blood. These receptors were collected from a girl aged 10-17 years with multiple sclerosis.

This chain joins TRBV6-1 and TRBJ2-7; the match to TRBD2 covers 7 bases. CDR1 and CDR2 from the germline V gene are MNHNS and SASEGT. The CDR3 is made up of 16 amino acids. After removal of 3 bases from V and 0 bases from J, the junction contained 8 bases not matched to a gene. The DNA of the CDR3 is TGTGCCAGCAGTGATAAATGGCGGGAGTCCTCCTACGAGCAGTACTTC. Its protein product is CASSDKWRESSYEQYF.

The rearrangement links TRBV5-1 to TRBJ1-1; 8 nucleotides line up with TRBD1. V lost 1 base to trimming and J lost 11 bases; unmatched junction nucleotides: 4. Germline CDR1 SGHRS, CDR2 YFSETQ. The CDR3 runs to 12 residues. The CDR3 bases are TGCGCCAGCAGCTTGAGGGGACAGGAGGCTTTCTTT. Its translation: CASSLRGQEAFF.

The chain links TRBV27 to TRBJ2-7, with a weak D call TRBD1 (6 bases). The CDR3 is 13 residues long. Germline values: CDR1 MNHEY, CDR2 SMNVEV (reference sequence). Trimming took 3 bases from V and 5 from J, leaving 11 bases between them. The CDR3 sequence: CASSFRGLHEQYF. CDR3 in DNA: TGTGCCAGCAGTTTCAGGGGCCTCCACGAGCAGTACTTC.

The chain employs TRBV19 and TRBJ2-7; possible D gene TRBD1, 5 bases. Germline CDR1 is LNHDA and CDR2 is SQIVND (reference sequence). CDR3 length: 13 residues. Trimming cost V 4 bases and J 1 base, with 8 bases left between them. CDR3 amino acids: CASSTTGSYEQYF. The CDR3 DNA follows: TGTGCCAGTAGTACTACAGGTTCCTACGAGCAGTACTTC. The full variable domain, with the rest looked up from reference TRBV19 and TRBJ2-7, is DGGITQSPKYLFRKEGQNVTLSCEQNLNHDAMYWYRQDPGQGLRLIYYSQIVNDFQKGDIAEGYSVSREKKESFPLTVTSAQKNPTAFYLCASSTTGSYEQYFGPGTRLTVT.

In its sample, this clonotype was seen many times. V and J are TRBV4-3 and TRBJ1-5; TRBD1 might be the D (5 bases). Trimming removed 1 base at V and 4 bases at J, with 14 bases between. Germline loops: CDR1 LGHNA, CDR2 YSLEER. The CDR3 extends over 16 amino acids. CDR3 amino acids: CASSQVSGAGNQPQHF. The DNA for the CDR3 is TGCGCCAGCAGCCAAGTTTCTGGGGCGGGAAATCAGCCCCAGCATTTT.

This clonotype has more than one count but fewer than ten. The rearrangement links TRBV7-9 to TRBJ2-1, with 8 bases lining up with TRBD2. CDR1 is SEHNR, CDR2 FQNEAQ, per germline (reference sequence). This CDR3 contains 15 residues. Unmatched junction bases numbered 10, after V lost 6 bases and J lost 6 bases. CDR3 DNA: TGTGCCAGCAGTCCCGGAACTGCGGGAGGCAATGAGCAGTTCTTC. Translation gives CASSPGTAGGNEQFF. The variable domain in full, completed from reference TRBV7-9 and TRBJ2-1, reads DTGVSQNPRHKITKRGQNVTFRCDPISEHNRLYWYRQTLGQGPEFLTYFQNEAQLEKSRLLSDRFSAERPKGSFSTLEIQRTEQGDSAMYLCASSPGTAGGNEQFFGPGTRLTVL.

Note on this clonotype: One junction end disagrees with the germline gene, perhaps due to a read error. The chain uses TRBV4-2 and TRBJ2-2; tentative D call: TRBD2 (6 bases). This CDR3 has 16 residues. The germline gives CDR1 LGHNA, CDR2 YNFKEQ. CDR3 residues: CASNQVSSGPTGELFF. DNA of the CDR3: TGTGCCAGCAACCAAGTGAGTAGCGGACCCACCGGGGAGCTGTTTTTT.

The rearrangement links TRBV12-3 or TRBV12-4 to TRBJ2-3; D is possibly TRBD1 (5 bases). Trimming left V 4 bases short and J 5 bases short, with 13 bases between. The CDR3 runs 14 residues. CDR3 sequence: CASSSQGSQDTQYF. CDR3 DNA sequence: TGTGCCAGCAGTTCCCAGGGTTCTCAAGATACGCAGTATTTT.

This clonotype was found many times. J is TRBJ2-6 and V is TRBV10-2; no clear D. With 2 bases removed from V and 2 bases from J, the gap between germline ends came to 7 bases. Germline CDR1 reads WSHSY; CDR2 reads SAAADI. The length of the CDR3 is 15 residues. CDR3 loop: CASSEPQAGANVLTF. CDR3 DNA: TGCGCCAGCAGTGAGCCGCAGGCTGGGGCCAACGTCCTGACTTTC.

There are a few counts of this clonotype. J is TRBJ1-5 and V is TRBV12-3 or TRBV12-4; D may be TRBD1 (6 bases). V was clipped by 6 bases and J by 0 bases, with 12 bases between them. The CDR3 is made up of 15 amino acids. In DNA form, the CDR3 reads TGTGCCAGCAGGGCGGGACAAACTAGCAATCAGCCCCAGCATTTT. This sequence encodes CASRAGQTSNQPQHF.